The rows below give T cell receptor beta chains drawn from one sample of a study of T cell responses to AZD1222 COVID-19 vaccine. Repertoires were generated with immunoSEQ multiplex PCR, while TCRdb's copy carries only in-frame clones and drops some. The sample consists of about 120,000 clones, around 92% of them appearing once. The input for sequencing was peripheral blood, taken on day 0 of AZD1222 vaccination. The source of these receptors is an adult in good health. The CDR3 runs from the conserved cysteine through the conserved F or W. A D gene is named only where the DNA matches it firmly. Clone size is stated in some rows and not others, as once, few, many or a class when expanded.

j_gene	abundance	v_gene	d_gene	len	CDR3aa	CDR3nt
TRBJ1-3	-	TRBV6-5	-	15	CASRRQGISGNTIYF	TGTGCCAGCAGGCGGCAGGGGATCTCTGGAAACACCATATATTTT
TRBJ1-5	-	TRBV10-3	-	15	CAISESGRDNQPQHF	TGTGCCATCAGTGAGTCGGGACGGGACAATCAGCCCCAGCATTTT
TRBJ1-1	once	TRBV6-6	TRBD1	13	CASSYGTGNEAFF	TGTGCCAGCAGTTACGGGACAGGGAACGAAGCTTTCTTT
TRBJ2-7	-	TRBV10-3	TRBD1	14	CAISELDRGHEQYF	TGTGCCATCAGTGAATTGGACAGGGGCCACGAGCAGTACTTC
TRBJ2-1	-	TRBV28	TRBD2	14	CASQGGASYNEQFF	TGTGCCAGCCAGGGAGGGGCCTCGTACAATGAGCAGTTCTTC
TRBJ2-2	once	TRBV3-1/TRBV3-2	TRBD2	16	CASSQTSGGDTGELFF	TGTGCCAGCAGCCAGACTAGCGGGGGAGACACCGGGGAGCTGTTTTTT
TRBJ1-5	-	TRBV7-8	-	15	CASSLAGTPNQPQHF	TGTGCCAGCAGCTTAGCAGGGACACCGAATCAGCCCCAGCATTTT
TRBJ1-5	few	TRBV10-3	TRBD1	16	CAISESGQGINQPQHF	TGTGCCATCAGTGAGTCGGGACAGGGAATCAATCAGCCCCAGCATTTT
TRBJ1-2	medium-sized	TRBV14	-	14	CASSDSLYGYGYTF	TGTGCCAGCAGCGATTCCCTCTATGGCTACGGCTACACCTTC
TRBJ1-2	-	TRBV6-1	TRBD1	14	CASSDPGQGVGYTF	TGTGCCAGCAGTGACCCGGGACAGGGCGTTGGCTACACCTTC
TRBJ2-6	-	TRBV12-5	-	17	CASGSTQQGAGANVLTF	TGTGCTAGTGGTTCAACCCAACAGGGAGCCGGGGCCAACGTCCTGACTTTC
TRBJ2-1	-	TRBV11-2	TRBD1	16	CASSLVGTGFFNEQFF	TGTGCCAGCAGCTTAGTCGGGACAGGGTTTTTCAATGAGCAGTTCTTC
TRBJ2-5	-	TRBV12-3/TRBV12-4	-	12	CASSFKGETQYF	TGTGCCAGCAGTTTCAAGGGAGAGACCCAGTACTTC
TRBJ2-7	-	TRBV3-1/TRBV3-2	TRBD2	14	CASSQGTSGSEQYF	TGTGCCAGCAGCCAGGGGACTAGCGGTAGTGAGCAGTACTTC
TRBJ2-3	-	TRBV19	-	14	CASSRGTVTDTQYF	TGTGCCAGTAGCCGCGGGACAGTCACAGATACGCAGTATTTT
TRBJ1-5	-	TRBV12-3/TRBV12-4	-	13	CASSLGVDQPQHF	TGTGCCAGCAGTTTAGGAGTCGATCAGCCCCAGCATTTT
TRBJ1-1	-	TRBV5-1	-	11	CASRVDTEAFF	TGCGCCAGCAGGGTGGACACTGAAGCTTTCTTT
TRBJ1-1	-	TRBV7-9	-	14	CASSLGLGNTEAFF	TGTGCCAGCAGCTTAGGGCTGGGCAACACTGAAGCTTTCTTT
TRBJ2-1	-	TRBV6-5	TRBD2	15	CASSYGLADGGEQFF	TGTGCCAGCAGTTATGGACTAGCGGACGGGGGTGAGCAGTTCTTC
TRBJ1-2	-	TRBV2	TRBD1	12	CASSGQGYGYTF	TGTGCCAGCAGTGGACAGGGGTATGGCTACACCTTC
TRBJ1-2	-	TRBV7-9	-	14	CASSLEASNYGYTF	TGTGCCAGCAGCCTCGAAGCTTCTAACTATGGCTACACCTTC
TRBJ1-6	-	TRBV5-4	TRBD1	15	CASSPGQTYNSPLHF	TGTGCCAGCAGTCCGGGACAGACATATAATTCACCCCTCCACTTT
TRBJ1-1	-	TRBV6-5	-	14	CASSYRGDRAEAFF	TGTGCCAGCAGTTACCGGGGCGACCGCGCTGAAGCTTTCTTT
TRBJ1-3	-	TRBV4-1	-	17	CASSQGSDTGSGNTIYF	TGCGCCAGCAGCCAAGGCAGCGACACCGGCTCTGGAAACACCATATATTTT
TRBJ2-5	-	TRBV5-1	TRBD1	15	CASSPDRGNRETQYF	TGCGCCAGCAGCCCGGACAGGGGGAATCGGGAGACCCAGTACTTC
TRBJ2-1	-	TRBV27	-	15	CASSLPGTPYNEQFF	TGTGCCAGCAGTTTACCAGGGACTCCGTACAATGAGCAGTTCTTC
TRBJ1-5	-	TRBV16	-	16	CASSQLGGADNQPQHF	TGTGCCAGCAGCCAATTGGGTGGGGCGGACAATCAGCCCCAGCATTTT
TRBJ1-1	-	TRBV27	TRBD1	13	CASRQGVNTEAFF	TGTGCCAGCAGACAGGGGGTGAACACTGAAGCTTTCTTT
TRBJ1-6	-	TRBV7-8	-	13	CASSFDGSSPLHF	TGTGCCAGCAGCTTTGATGGGTCTTCACCCCTCCACTTT
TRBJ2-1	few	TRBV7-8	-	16	CASSFGRSSGGNEQFF	TGTGCCAGCAGCTTCGGTCGATCTAGTGGGGGCAATGAGCAGTTCTTC
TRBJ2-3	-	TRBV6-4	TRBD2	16	CASSDSSSGRVDTQYF	TGTGCCAGCAGTGACTCGAGTAGCGGGAGGGTGGATACGCAGTATTTT
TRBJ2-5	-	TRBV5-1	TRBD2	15	CASSPGLAGQETQYF	TGCGCCAGCAGCCCGGGACTAGCGGGGCAAGAGACCCAGTACTTC
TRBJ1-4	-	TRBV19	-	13	CASRNRLGEKLFF	TGTGCCAGTCGAAACAGGTTAGGTGAAAAACTGTTTTTT
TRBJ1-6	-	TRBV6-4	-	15	CASSVEGLRNSPLHF	TGTGCCAGCAGTGTCGAAGGGCTTAGGAATTCACCCCTCCACTTT
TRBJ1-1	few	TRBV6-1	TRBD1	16	CASSEGTDRVYTEAFF	TGTGCCAGCAGTGAGGGGACCGACAGGGTGTACACTGAAGCTTTCTTT
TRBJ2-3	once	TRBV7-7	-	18	CASSLELVCGAGTDTQYF	TGTGCCAGCAGCTTAGAATTGGTCTGCGGGGCAGGCACAGATACGCAGTATTTT
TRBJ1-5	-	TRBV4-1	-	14	CASSQLQGNQPQHF	TGCGCCAGCAGCCAACTACAGGGTAATCAGCCCCAGCATTTT
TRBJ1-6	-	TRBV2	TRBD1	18	CASSAGTGISSYNSPLHF	TGTGCCAGCAGCGCGGGGACAGGGATAAGCTCCTATAATTCACCCCTCCACTTT
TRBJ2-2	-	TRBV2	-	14	CASSNEGYTGELFF	TGTGCCAGCAGCAACGAAGGTTACACCGGGGAGCTGTTTTTT
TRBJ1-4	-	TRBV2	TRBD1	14	CASAGQNFNEKLFF	TGTGCCAGTGCGGGACAGAATTTCAATGAAAAACTGTTTTTT